The sequence of this TCR beta chain was determined in a study of cytomegalovirus exposure and HLA in healthy donors (dated by TCRdb to 2016 to 2017). Background on the whole study: An earlier analysis of some 620 of the donors reported about 300 Gb of sequence data and around 120 million unique TCR beta sequences obtained from around 190 million T cells. About 300 gigabases of sequencing data and around 85 million unique TCR sequences made up an early release that covered about 640 HLA-typed donors. Of the roughly 410 genotyped donors, 80% to 90% were placed in the genetic ancestry cluster associated with self-reported Caucasian donors. The study aimed to test whether signatures of past pathogen exposure could be identified by cataloging public T cell receptors. Using immunosequencing, the study profiled T cell repertoires from approximately 700 subjects and related those repertoires to cytomegalovirus serostatus. Along with the approximately 650-subject first cohort, a separate validation cohort of over a hundred different subjects was used. High-throughput TCR immunosequencing, statistical association of individual TCRs with disease status, and machine learning were combined to predict cytomegalovirus infection status. To study patterns of TCR occurrence, a later analysis re-analyzed previously published TCR beta repertoires from 700 or so donors and added high-resolution HLA genotyping. In the later analysis, no new phenotypic data were used to find candidate immune exposures; instead, reliance was placed on TCR beta sequences and their occurrence across donors. An earlier analysis of around 540 of the donors applied high-throughput TCR beta sequencing to assess whether each TCR beta V gene segment acted as functional or pseudogenic. Alongside the repertoire data, information on donor age, sex, ethnicity and CMV serostatus was compiled. Genome-wide SNP genotypes for about 65% of the roughly 700 donors were used in a later genetic analysis, which treated that subset as a discovery cohort. Every discovery cohort repertoire had been produced on one sequencing platform. HLA typing included class I and class II loci at four-digit resolution. The number of typed donors differed by locus: about 620-640 for A, B, C, DRB1 and DQB1; some 500 for DQA1; fewer than 610 for DPA1; and about 450 for DPB1. Because of strong linkage in the cohort, roughly five DR-DQ haplotypes were treated as single units for association and clustering. Among over 350 genotyped donors of the cohort, an average of roughly 240,000 unique TCR beta nucleotide sequences were sequenced per donor, around 20% of them non-productive. The full study reports these points: The cohort was sequenced for TCR beta chains only, and without alpha or paired-chain data the features that could be detected were limited. A further reported finding was that TCR beta sequences accurately predicted the HLA-A and HLA-B alleles for most subjects in the first cohort. Several of the top co-occurrence clusters appeared to be linked to parvovirus B19, influenza, CMV and Epstein-Barr virus, according to a later analysis. When HLA alleles, especially DR and DQ, strongly co-occurred, attributing TCR associations to individual alleles was difficult. While some public TCRs were present in many individuals, most TCR sequences turned up only very rarely across donors. In a later analysis, 16,951 TCR beta sequences were associated with specific HLA alleles at a false discovery rate of 0.05. Because counts were too low, seventeen rarely observed V segments, including chromosome 9 orphons, were excluded from the earlier analysis of several hundred of the donors. The classifier was reported to diagnose cytomegalovirus status with high specificity and sensitivity in both the original and validation cohorts. According to a later analysis, most CMV-associated TCR beta chains appeared to be HLA-restricted, and the HLA associations seemed to be driven largely by CMV exposure. In vitro tests confirmed that a few of the cytomegalovirus-associated TCR beta chains recognize cytomegalovirus antigens. V-gene and J-gene trimming of TCR beta chains was associated with a missense DCLRE1C variant in a later genetic analysis, and the association was replicated in an independent cohort. A total of around 150 TCR beta chains were listed by the study as associated with cytomegalovirus. Because HLA typing was unavailable for some donors at each locus, only the typed subset was used in association tests. In a later analysis, HLA-associated TCR beta chains showed more clonal expansion and lower generation probabilities than non-associated chains that were equally common. In a later analysis, TCR association rates were found to vary across HLA loci, with the most associated TCRs seen for DRB1 alleles and the fewest for HLA-C alleles. Correlated functional status among segregating V segments might reflect linkage disequilibrium, but an unknown experimental factor could not be ruled out. For the cohort, immune exposure information was limited to CMV serostatus. The authors suggested that the approach could potentially be extended to other disease states and immunological phenotypes. In an earlier analysis of about 540 of the donors, most TCR beta V segments were observed in productive rearrangements about 90% or about 30% of the time, broadly matching IMGT annotations. In a later genetic analysis, fewer N-insertions in productive TCRs were reported among donors in an Asian-associated ancestry cluster than the roughly 710-donor mean. A cluster of highly shared sequence variants was judged likely to be a technical artifact of the sequencing pipeline. Presence/absence analyses assumed roughly uniform sequencing depth across donors, an assumption that may not hold.

Libraries were constructed by the immunoSEQ multiplex PCR assay. For the multiplex PCR, a mixture combining 60 forward primers for TCR Vbeta segments and 13 reverse primers for TCR Jbeta segments was used. The CDR3 region of rearranged TCR beta genes was amplified from genomic DNA by a multiplex PCR assay. Amplified TCR beta libraries were sequenced as 87-base-pair reads on the Illumina HiSeq System. The study's own analysis went as follows. In a later analysis, 70 million to 95 million unique TCR beta chains were counted across the 666 repertoires, and around 10 million of these chains were shared by at least two donors. Raw reads were error-corrected and collapsed into unique sequences by a nearest-neighbor algorithm in which closely related sequences were merged to remove PCR and sequencing errors. V, D and J gene segments were assigned by aligning CDR3 sequences to IMGT reference sequences. For a sequence to be retained, a match of at least six nucleotides to both a V gene segment and a J gene segment was required. Rearrangements were called productive when the CDR3 lacked stop codons and stayed in frame with V and J; all others were non-productive. Following IMGT convention, CDR3 was defined as the stretch from the second conserved V-encoded cysteine up to the conserved J-encoded phenylalanine. The earlier analysis of more than 450 of the donors excluded sequences that lacked an unambiguous match to a single V gene segment. An earlier analysis of 587 of the donors classified V segments as functional when productive rearrangements were above 56.7% and as segregating when the standard deviation between donors was above 5%. A statistical classification framework was developed to diagnose cytomegalovirus status using the catalog of TCR beta chain sequences. V and J gene assignment, in a later analysis, came from comparing TCR nucleotide sequences with IMGT/GENE-DB human TR gene sequences. Using the TCRdist pipeline, a later analysis assigned CDR3 sequences along with most-parsimonious VDJ recombination scenarios. A later analysis defined each TCR beta chain by its CDR3 amino acid sequence plus V-gene family, and excluded reads lacking a unique V-gene family. A later analysis removed roughly 590 highly shared, low-generation-probability nucleotide sequences to deal with suspected cross-contamination and a sequencing artifact. In a later analysis, a clonal expansion index was calculated for each public chain from normalized within-repertoire ranks of inferred template counts. Generation probabilities in a later analysis came from a VDJ recombination model fitted to out-of-frame rearrangements, and those results were checked against IGoR. In a later analysis, hypergeometric tests were used to score TCR-TCR, TCR-HLA and TCR-CMV co-occurrence, with a repertoire-size bias correction applied to TCR pairs. False discovery rates were estimated in a later analysis by permuting HLA or CMV assignments 20 times. In a later analysis, co-occurring TCRs were grouped with DBSCAN, and TCRdist sequence similarity was added when clustering was performed within HLA-allele-positive subsets. For co-occurrence clustering, repertoires with fewer than 30,000 or more than 120,000 public chains were excluded, along with a handful of repertoires with anomalous nucleotide sharing. TCRdb obtained this table from immuneACCESS and retained in-frame rearrangements with V and J assigned. These tables miss some clones; where compared with another copy, unresolved V genes account for less than half of the shortfall, and the remainder is unexplained. V and J calls and clone size come straight from that table; D and trimming were deduced from the DNA. For this sample there are around 170,000 clones; under 80% appear just once. The ten biggest clones cover roughly 2.5% of the sample.

Details on this clone: Its antigen remains unidentified. No qualities accompany the bases; no much larger clone lies one base away.

The cohort was made up of under 800 healthy bone marrow donors. At the time of sampling, every cohort member was nominally healthy, though immune exposures that went unrecorded were likely present. The donor tested CMV seropositive and was one of the 289 seropositive cohort members. A peripheral blood sample was provided by each donor, and peripheral blood mononuclear cells were used for TCR beta sequencing. The Qiagen DNeasy Blood Extraction Kit was used to extract genomic DNA from the blood cell samples. The sample consisted of PBMCs. This sequence was found in a woman aged 25 to 39 in good health and CMV-seropositive.

The sequenced DNA: TGTGCCAGCAGTTTACCGGGACTAGCGGGGGGGATGGGCACAGATACGCAGTATTTT. It translates as CASSLPGLAGGMGTDTQYF. The chain was built from TRBV27 and TRBJ2-3; 16 central nucleotides agree with TRBD2. Its CDR3 holds 19 amino acids, cysteine through phenylalanine. Left in the record is the CDR3 DNA by itself, 57 bases read in frame from the first base. The germline V gene (reference sequence) yields MNHEY for CDR1 and SMNVEV for CDR2. Here V drops 2 bases and J drops 1 base, and the junction holds 6 bases not matched to any gene.